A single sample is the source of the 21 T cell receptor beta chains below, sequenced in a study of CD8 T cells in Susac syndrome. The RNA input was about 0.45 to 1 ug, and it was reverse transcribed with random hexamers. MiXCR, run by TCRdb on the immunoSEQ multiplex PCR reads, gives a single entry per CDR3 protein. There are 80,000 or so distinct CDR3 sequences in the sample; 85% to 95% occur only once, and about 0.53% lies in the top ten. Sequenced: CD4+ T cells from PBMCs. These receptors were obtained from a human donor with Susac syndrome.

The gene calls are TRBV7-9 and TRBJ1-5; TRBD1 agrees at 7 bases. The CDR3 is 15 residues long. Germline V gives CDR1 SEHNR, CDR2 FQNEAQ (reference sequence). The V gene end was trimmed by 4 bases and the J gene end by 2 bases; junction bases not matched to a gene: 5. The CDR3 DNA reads TGTGCCAGCAGCTCGACAGGGAAGGGCAATCAGCCCCAGCATTTT. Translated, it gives CASSSTGKGNQPQHF. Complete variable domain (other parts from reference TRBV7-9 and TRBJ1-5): DTGVSQNPRHKITKRGQNVTFRCDPISEHNRLYWYRQTLGQGPEFLTYFQNEAQLEKSRLLSDRFSAERPKGSFSTLEIQRTEQGDSAMYLCASSSTGKGNQPQHFGDGTRLSIL.

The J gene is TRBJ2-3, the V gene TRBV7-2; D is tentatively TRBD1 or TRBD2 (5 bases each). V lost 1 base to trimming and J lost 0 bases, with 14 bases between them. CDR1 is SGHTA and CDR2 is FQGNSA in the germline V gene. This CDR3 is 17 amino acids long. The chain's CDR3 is CASSLGSGTKSTDTQYF. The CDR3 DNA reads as TGTGCCAGCAGCTTAGGGTCCGGGACCAAAAGCACAGATACGCAGTATTTT.

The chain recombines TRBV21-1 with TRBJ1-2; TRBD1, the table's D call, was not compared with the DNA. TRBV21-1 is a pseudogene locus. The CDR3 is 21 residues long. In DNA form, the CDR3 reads TGTGCCAGCAGCAAGAGAATCCCGACCTACGCGACAGGTCCCAAAAACTATGGCTACACCTTC. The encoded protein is CASSKRIPTYATGPKNYGYTF.

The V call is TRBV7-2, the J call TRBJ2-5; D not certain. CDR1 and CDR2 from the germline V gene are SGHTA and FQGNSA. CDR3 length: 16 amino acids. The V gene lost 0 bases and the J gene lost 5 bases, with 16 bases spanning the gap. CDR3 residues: CASSLAPGADRETQYF. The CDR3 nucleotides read TGTGCCAGCAGCTTAGCGCCGGGCGCGGATCGGGAGACCCAGTACTTC.

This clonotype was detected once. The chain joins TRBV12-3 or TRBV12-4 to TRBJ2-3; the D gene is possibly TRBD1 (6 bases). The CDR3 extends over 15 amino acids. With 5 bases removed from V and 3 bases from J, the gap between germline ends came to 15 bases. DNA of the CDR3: TGTGCCAGCAGTAACGGCAGGGGTGGAACAGATACGCAGTATTTT. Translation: CASSNGRGGTDTQYF.

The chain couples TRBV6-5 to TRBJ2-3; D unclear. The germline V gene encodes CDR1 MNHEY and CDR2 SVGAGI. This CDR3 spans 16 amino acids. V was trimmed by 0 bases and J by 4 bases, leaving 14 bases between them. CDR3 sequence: CASSYSYIATADTQYF. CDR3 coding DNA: TGTGCCAGCAGTTACTCGTATATCGCCACTGCAGATACGCAGTATTTT.

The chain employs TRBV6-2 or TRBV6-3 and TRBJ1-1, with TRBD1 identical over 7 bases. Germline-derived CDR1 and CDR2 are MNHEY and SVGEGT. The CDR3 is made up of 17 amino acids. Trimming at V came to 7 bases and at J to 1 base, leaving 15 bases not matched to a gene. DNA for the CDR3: TGTGCCAGCATCGGTCACAATAACAGGGGAGGGAACACTGAAGCTTTCTTT. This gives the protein CASIGHNNRGGNTEAFF.

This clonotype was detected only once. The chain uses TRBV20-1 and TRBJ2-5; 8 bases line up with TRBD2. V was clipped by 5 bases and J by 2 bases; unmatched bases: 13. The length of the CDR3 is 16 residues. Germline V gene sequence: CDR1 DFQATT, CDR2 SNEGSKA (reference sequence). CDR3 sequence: CSAHIGSGSRQETQYF. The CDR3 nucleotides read TGCAGTGCTCATATAGGGAGCGGGAGTCGACAAGAGACCCAGTACTTC.

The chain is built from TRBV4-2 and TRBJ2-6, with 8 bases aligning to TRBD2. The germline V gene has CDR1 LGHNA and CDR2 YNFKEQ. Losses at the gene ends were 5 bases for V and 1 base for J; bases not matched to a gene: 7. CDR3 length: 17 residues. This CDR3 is CASSSPPGGSGANVLTF. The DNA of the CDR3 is TGTGCCAGCAGCTCCCCCCCGGGGGGGTCTGGGGCCAACGTCCTGACTTTC.

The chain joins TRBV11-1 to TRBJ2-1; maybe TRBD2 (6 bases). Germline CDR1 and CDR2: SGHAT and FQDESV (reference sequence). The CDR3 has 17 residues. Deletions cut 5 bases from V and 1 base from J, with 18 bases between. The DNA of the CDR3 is TGTGCCAGCAGCCCACGCGGGACCGACAGTTCCTACAATGAGCAGTTCTTC. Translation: CASSPRGTDSSYNEQFF.

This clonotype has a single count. CDR3 sequence: CASSIWSQGSQPQHF. The CDR3 bases are TGTGCCAGTAGTATTTGGTCCCAGGGGAGTCAGCCCCAGCATTTT. This chain connects TRBV19 to TRBJ1-5, with a weak D call TRBD1 (6 bases). The germline V and J ends were trimmed by 3 bases and 6 bases, with 15 bases remaining between them. Germline V lookup: CDR1 LNHDA, CDR2 SQIVND (reference sequence). This CDR3 has 15 amino acids.

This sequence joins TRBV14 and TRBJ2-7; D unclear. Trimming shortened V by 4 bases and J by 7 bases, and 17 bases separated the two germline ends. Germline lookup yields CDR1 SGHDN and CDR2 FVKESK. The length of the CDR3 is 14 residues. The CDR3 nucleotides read TGTGCCAGCAGCCCGGATGTACGAGTGACGGAGCAGTACTTC. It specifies CASSPDVRVTEQYF.

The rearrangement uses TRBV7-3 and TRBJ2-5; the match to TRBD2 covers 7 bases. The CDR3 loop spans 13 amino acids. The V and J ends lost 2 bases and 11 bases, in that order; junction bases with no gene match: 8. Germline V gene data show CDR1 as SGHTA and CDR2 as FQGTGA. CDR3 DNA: TGTGCCAGCAGCTTAGAGCGGGACCGACCGCAGTACTTC. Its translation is CASSLERDRPQYF.

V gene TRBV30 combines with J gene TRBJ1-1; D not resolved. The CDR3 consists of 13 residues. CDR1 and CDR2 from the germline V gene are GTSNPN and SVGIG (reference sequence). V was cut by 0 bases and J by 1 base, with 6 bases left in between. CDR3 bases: TGTGCCTGGAGTGTAGCGGGGAACACTGAAGCTTTCTTT. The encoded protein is CAWSVAGNTEAFF.

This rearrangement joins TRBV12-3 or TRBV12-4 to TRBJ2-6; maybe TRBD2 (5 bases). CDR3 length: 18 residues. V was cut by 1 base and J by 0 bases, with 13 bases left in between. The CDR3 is CASSLDPGMFSGANVLTF. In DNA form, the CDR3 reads TGTGCCAGCAGTTTAGATCCCGGGATGTTCTCTGGGGCCAACGTCCTGACTTTC.

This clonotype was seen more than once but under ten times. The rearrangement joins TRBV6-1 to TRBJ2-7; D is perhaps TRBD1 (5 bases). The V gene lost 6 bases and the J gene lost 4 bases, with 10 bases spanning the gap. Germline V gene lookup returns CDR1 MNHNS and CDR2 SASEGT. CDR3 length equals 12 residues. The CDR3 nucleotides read TGTGCCAGCAGATCCGACAGTTACGAGCAGTACTTC. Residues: CASRSDSYEQYF.

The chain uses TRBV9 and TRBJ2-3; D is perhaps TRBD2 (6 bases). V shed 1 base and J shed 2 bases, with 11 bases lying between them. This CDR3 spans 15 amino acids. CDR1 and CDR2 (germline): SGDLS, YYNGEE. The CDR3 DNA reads TGTGCCAGCAGCGTACCTGCGGGACTCACAGATACGCAGTATTTT. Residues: CASSVPAGLTDTQYF.

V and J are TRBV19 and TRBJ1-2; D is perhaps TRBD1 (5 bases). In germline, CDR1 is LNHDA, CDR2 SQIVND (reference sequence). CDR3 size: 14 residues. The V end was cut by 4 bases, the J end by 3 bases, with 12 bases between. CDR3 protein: CASSTQGWDYGYTF. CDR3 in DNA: TGTGCCAGTAGTACTCAGGGCTGGGACTATGGCTACACCTTC.

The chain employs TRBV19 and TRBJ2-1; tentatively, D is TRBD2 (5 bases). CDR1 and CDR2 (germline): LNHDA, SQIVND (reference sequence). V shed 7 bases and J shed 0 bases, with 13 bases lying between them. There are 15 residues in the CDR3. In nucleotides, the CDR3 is TGTGCCAGTAAGGGCGGGCATAGCTCCTACAATGAGCAGTTCTTC. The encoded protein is CASKGGHSSYNEQFF.

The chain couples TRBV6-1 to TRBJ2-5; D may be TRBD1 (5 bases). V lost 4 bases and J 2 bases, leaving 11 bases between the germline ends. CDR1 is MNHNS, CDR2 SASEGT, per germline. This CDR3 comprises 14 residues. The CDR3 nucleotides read TGTGCCAGCAGTGCCAGGACACCTCAAGAGACCCAGTACTTC. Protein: CASSARTPQETQYF.

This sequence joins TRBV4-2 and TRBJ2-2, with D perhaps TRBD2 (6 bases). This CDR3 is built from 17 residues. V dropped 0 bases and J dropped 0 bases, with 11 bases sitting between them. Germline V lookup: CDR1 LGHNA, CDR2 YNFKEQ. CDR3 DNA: TGTGCCAGCAGCCAAGATTGGGGCGGGACGAACACCGGGGAGCTGTTTTTT. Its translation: CASSQDWGGTNTGELFF.